A single sample gave rise to the 20 T cell receptor beta chains below, sequenced in a study of a mutant IDH1 vaccine in newly diagnosed glioma. As to time point: week 47, end of study. Vaccinated patients received 300 ug of mutant IDH1 20-mer peptide per dose, with topical imiquimod. This table comes from immunoSEQ multiplex PCR, and its TCRdb copy is limited to in-frame clones, with some not included. The repertoire includes roughly 13,000 clones, 70% to 80% of them detected once, and roughly 4% sits in the top ten. What these receptors recognize is not known. Sequenced here: PBMCs, sampled from a glioma patient whose treatment included an IDH1 peptide vaccine. These receptors were taken from a woman aged 40 to 50 with glioma.

The V and J genes are TRBV7-3 and TRBJ2-7, with D possibly matching TRBD1 (5 bases). This CDR3 contains 14 residues. Germline loops: CDR1 SGHTA, CDR2 FQGTGA. V lost 3 bases and J lost 5, with 14 bases in between. The CDR3 DNA reads as TGTGCCAGCAGCTTCCGGGCAGGGCGGCACGAGCAGTACTTC. Its protein product is CASSFRAGRHEQYF.

J is TRBJ1-2 and V is TRBV15; the D gene is possibly TRBD1 (5 bases). With 0 bases removed from V and 4 bases from J, the gap between germline ends came to 6 bases. The CDR3 covers 13 residues. CDR1 LNHNV and CDR2 YYDKDF come from the germline V gene (reference sequence). The CDR3 loop is CATSREQGYGYTF. Here the CDR3 DNA reads TGTGCCACCAGCAGAGAGCAGGGCTATGGCTACACCTTC.

The V gene is TRBV30, the J gene TRBJ1-5, with a possible D match to TRBD1 (6 bases). Germline CDR1 and CDR2: GTSNPN and SVGIG (reference sequence). The V end was cut by 1 base, the J end by 2 bases, with 9 bases between. CDR3 length equals 14 residues. CDR3: CAWSAGVGNQPQHF. The CDR3 bases are TGTGCCTGGAGTGCAGGGGTGGGCAATCAGCCCCAGCATTTT.

This clone was observed a handful of times. The chain combines TRBV28 with TRBJ1-6, with D hard to call. Deletions cut 2 bases from V and 9 bases from J, with 11 bases between. Germline assignment: CDR1 MDHEN and CDR2 SYDVKM. The CDR3 extends over 14 amino acids. For the CDR3, the DNA is TGTGCCAGCAGTTTAGTGAAGTTGAGTTCACCCCTCCACTTT. The encoded protein is CASSLVKLSSPLHF.

The CDR3 sequence: CASNGNYEQYF. DNA for the CDR3: TGTGCCAGCAACGGCAACTACGAGCAGTACTTC. This sequence joins TRBV28 and TRBJ2-7; D remains ambiguous. Germline V CDR1 and CDR2: MDHEN, SYDVKM. CDR3 length equals 11 residues. V was shortened by 7 bases and J by 3 bases, with 7 bases between the two germline ends.

This chain joins TRBV5-1 and TRBJ2-3, with D unresolved. CDR3 length: 12 residues. Trimming took off 1 base at V and 4 bases at J, with 4 bases between the two ends. Looked up from germline, CDR1 is SGHRS and CDR2 is YFSETQ. CDR3 in DNA: TGCGCCAGCAGCTTGTGGGCAGATACGCAGTATTTT. Protein product: CASSLWADTQYF.

This chain uses TRBV6-5 with TRBJ2-7; perhaps D is TRBD1 or TRBD2 (5 bases each). The germline CDR1 and CDR2 sequences are MNHEY and SVGAGI. The CDR3 is 14 amino acids. V was trimmed by 0 bases and J by 2 bases, leaving 8 bases between them. The CDR3 loop is CASSYSEGTYEQYF. The CDR3 bases are TGTGCCAGCAGTTACTCAGAGGGGACCTACGAGCAGTACTTC.

The rearrangement uses TRBV12-5 and TRBJ2-2; possibly TRBD2 for D (5 bases). Trimming pared 5 bases from V and 6 bases from J, leaving 7 bases between. The CDR3 is 12 residues long. The germline gives CDR1 LGHNT, CDR2 FRNRAP. The CDR3 sequence is CASGLAPGELFF. CDR3 in DNA: TGTGCTAGTGGTCTAGCCCCCGGGGAGCTGTTTTTT.

The V gene is TRBV18, the J gene TRBJ2-7; D tentatively reads TRBD1 or TRBD2 (5 bases each). CDR1 is KGHSH, CDR2 LQKENI, per germline. The V end lost 3 bases, the J end lost 1 base, and 7 bases lay between the germline ends. The CDR3 consists of 13 residues. DNA of the CDR3: TGTGCCAGCTCACCGGGACCTTCCTACGAGCAGTACTTC. This translates into CASSPGPSYEQYF. The entire variable domain, with the rest obtained from reference TRBV18 and TRBJ2-7, is as follows: NAGVMQNPRHLVRRRGQEARLRCSPMKGHSHVYWYRQLPEEGLKFMVYLQKENIIDESGMPKERFSAEFPKEGPSILRIQQVVRGDSAAYFCASSPGPSYEQYFGPGTRLTVT.

This chain links TRBV28 with TRBJ2-7; D may be TRBD1 (5 bases). CDR1 and CDR2 (germline): MDHEN, SYDVKM. Trimming left V 6 bases short and J 2 bases short, with 17 bases between. The CDR3 is 15 amino acids. This CDR3 reads CASREQGERAYEQYF. The CDR3 DNA sequence: TGTGCCAGCAGGGAGCAGGGTGAAAGAGCCTACGAGCAGTACTTC.

The V and J genes are TRBV6-5 and TRBJ2-7, with a possible D match to TRBD1 (6 bases). Germline CDR1 MNHEY, CDR2 SVGAGI. The CDR3 consists of 16 residues. With 0 bases removed from V and 0 bases from J, the gap between germline ends came to 12 bases. The CDR3 spells CASSYSPQGSSYEQYF. In nucleotides, the CDR3 is TGTGCCAGCAGTTACTCCCCCCAGGGGAGCTCCTACGAGCAGTACTTC.

This clone was detected only a few times. The CDR3 nucleotides read TGTGCCAGCAGTTACGCCCTTTACACTGAAGCTTTCTTT. It codes for CASSYALYTEAFF. The chain recombines TRBV6-5 with TRBJ1-1; no clear D gene. Germline V gene lookup returns CDR1 MNHEY and CDR2 SVGAGI. The CDR3 is 13 residues long. The V and J ends lost 2 bases and 3 bases respectively, with 7 bases between them.

This chain uses TRBV19 with TRBJ1-3; D is uncertain. The V gene lost 2 bases and the J gene lost 3 bases, with 8 bases spanning the gap. The CDR3 loop spans 14 amino acids. CDR1 is LNHDA, CDR2 SQIVND, per germline (reference sequence). The CDR3 is CASSISRGGNTIYF. Written as DNA, the CDR3 is TGTGCCAGTAGTATAAGTCGCGGTGGAAACACCATATATTTT.

The V gene is TRBV5-1, the J gene TRBJ2-3; D call uncertain. Per germline, CDR1 SGHRS and CDR2 YFSETQ. There are 17 residues in the CDR3. Trimming removed 0 bases at V and 2 bases at J, with 16 bases between. The CDR3 coding sequence is TGCGCCAGCAGCTTGGCCCGGGTAGCTCCCTACACAGATACGCAGTATTTT. Protein product: CASSLARVAPYTDTQYF.

The chain uses TRBV5-1 and TRBJ2-7, with 9 bases that match TRBD1. V gave up 3 bases and J gave up 4 bases; unmatched junction bases: 2. The CDR3 spans 13 residues. Germline V gives CDR1 SGHRS, CDR2 YFSETQ. CDR3 sequence reads: CASSSDRGYEQYF. CDR3 nucleotides: TGCGCCAGCAGCTCGGACAGGGGATACGAGCAGTACTTC.

This chain joins TRBV7-6 and TRBJ1-6; 10 nucleotides match TRBD1. V lost 1 base and J lost 11; bases outside the gene matches: 2. Germline CDR1 reads SGHVS; CDR2 reads FNYEAQ. The CDR3 loop spans 14 amino acids. DNA of the CDR3: TGTGCCAGCAGCTTAGGGGACAGGGGTACACCCCTCCACTTT. This codes for CASSLGDRGTPLHF.

The chain employs TRBV7-2 and TRBJ2-6, with D tentatively TRBD2 (5 bases). Trimming removed 2 bases from V and 0 bases from J, with 8 bases in between. Germline CDR1 is SGHTA and CDR2 is FQGNSA. This CDR3 comprises 16 residues. This CDR3 is CASSLNGGSGANVLTF. The CDR3 coding sequence is TGTGCCAGCAGCTTAAATGGAGGCTCTGGGGCCAACGTCCTGACTTTC.

The chain employs TRBV4-2 and TRBJ2-3; D is unresolved. Per germline, CDR1 LGHNA and CDR2 YNFKEQ. The ends were cut back, 1 base at V and 1 base at J, with 6 bases in the middle. The CDR3 contains 14 residues. CDR3 DNA sequence: TGTGCCAGCAGCCAAGTCGACGGCACAGATACGCAGTATTTT. It is translated as CASSQVDGTDTQYF.

This clone was counted only a few times. The gene calls are TRBV28 and TRBJ1-5; tentatively, D is TRBD1 (6 bases). There are 14 residues in the CDR3. Germline V CDR1 and CDR2: MDHEN, SYDVKM. Trimming shortened V by 5 bases and J by 2 bases, and 10 bases separated the two germline ends. This CDR3 reads CASSRGWGNQPQHF. The CDR3 bases are TGTGCCAGCAGTAGGGGGTGGGGCAATCAGCCCCAGCATTTT.

The chain carries TRBV6-1 and TRBJ2-7, with 8 positions matching TRBD2. This CDR3 spans 15 amino acids. Trimming at V came to 4 bases and at J to 2 bases, leaving 7 bases not matched to a gene. Germline CDR1 MNHNS, CDR2 SASEGT. Written as DNA, the CDR3 is TGTGCCAGCAGTGTCGGGAGGGGCTCAGCCTACGAGCAGTACTTC. Translating gives CASSVGRGSAYEQYF.